The 30 T cell receptor beta chains below were found in one sample sequenced in a study of tumor-infiltrating lymphocytes in primary liver carcinoma. Production of TCR beta cDNA used 400 to 650 ng total RNA together with a constant-region primer. Investigators got TCR beta libraries out of three nested multiplex PCR rounds, done with slightly modified ARM-PCR. Running 10 cycles apiece, the first two PCR rounds relied on TRBV1-TRBV30 forward primers together with a C-beta reverse primer. One entry per CDR3 protein, called by TCRdb with MiXCR from the multiplex PCR reads. Among about 200,000 distinct CDR3 sequences listed, around four fifths were seen once. The source material, roughly 18-32 mg of unsorted bulk tissue, was used to co-extract RNA and DNA. Sequencing used tumor tissue from primary liver carcinoma. These receptors originate from a man in his forties with primary liver carcinoma and hepatitis B virus infection.

Concerning this clonotype itself: One junction end does not reproduce the germline sequence, and a read error may be involved. The CDR3 region has the DNA TGTGCCATCAGTTCCGCCCCAGAGATCAATAAGCAGTTCTTC. Its protein product is CAISSAPEINKQFF. This chain uses TRBV10-3 with TRBJ2-1; no clear D. Germline V gene sequence: CDR1 ENHRY, CDR2 SYGVKD. CDR3 size: 14 residues.

Comment on this clonotype: Because it lacks the conserved phenylalanine or tryptophan at the end, this CDR3 is likely a read error. This chain uses TRBV11-2 with TRBJ2-2; unclear D gene. V was clipped by 0 bases and J by 4 bases, with 15 bases between them. CDR1 is SGHAT and CDR2 is FQNNGV in the germline V gene. This CDR3 region has 17 residues. The DNA of the CDR3 is TGTGCCAGCAGCTTAGATCATCGGCGTAGGGTCACCGGGGAGCTGTTTTAT. This gives the protein CASSLDHRRRVTGELFY.

This clonotype was counted many times. CDR3 protein: CASSLPAGINTGELFF. Written as DNA, the CDR3 is TGTGCCAGCAGTTTACCGGCGGGTATAAACACCGGGGAGCTGTTTTTT. The V and J genes are TRBV12-3 or TRBV12-4 and TRBJ2-2; perhaps TRBD2 as D (5 bases). Trimming stripped 2 bases from V and 2 bases from J, with 12 bases between. The CDR3 contains 16 residues.

As concerns this clonotype: A junction end diverges from the germline sequence, so it may reflect a read error. V is TRBV11-2 and J is TRBJ2-7, with D perhaps TRBD1 (5 bases). Germline-derived CDR1 and CDR2 are SGHAT and FQNNGV. The CDR3 sequence is 13 residues long. CDR3 sequence reads: CVSSPRQSYEQYF. DNA of the CDR3: TGTGTCAGCAGTCCTCGACAGTCCTATGAGCAGTACTTC.

This clonotype was observed once. The rearrangement uses TRBV7-9 and TRBJ1-1, with D unresolved. Trimming took off 5 bases at V and 1 base at J, with 20 bases between the two ends. The CDR3 has 17 amino acids. Germline V gene data show CDR1 as SEHNR and CDR2 as FQNEAQ (reference sequence). DNA for the CDR3: TGTGCCAGCAGCGGTCGGGCTGGAATAAGTGGGAACACTGAAGCTTTCTTT. The encoded protein is CASSGRAGISGNTEAFF.

About this clonotype: At one of its ends the junction is not consistent with the germline gene, which may arise from a read error. The CDR3 coding sequence is TGTGCCTCGAGTGAAGGGTCTAGCGGGATAAATGAGCAGTTCTTC. It specifies CASSEGSSGINEQFF. The chain links TRBV30 to TRBJ2-1; 9 nucleotides align to TRBD2. Germline lookup yields CDR1 GTSNPN and CDR2 SVGIG (reference sequence). CDR3 length: 15 amino acids.

This clonotype counts as medium-sized. The J gene is TRBJ2-5, the V gene TRBV4-2; TRBD2 matches 7 bases. Germline V gene sequence: CDR1 LGHNA, CDR2 YNFKEQ. CDR3 length equals 18 residues. The V gene end was trimmed by 0 bases and the J gene end by 4 bases; junction bases not matched to a gene: 14. This chain's CDR3 is CASSQDLMGGPALETQYF. The CDR3 nucleotides are TGTGCCAGCAGCCAAGATCTGATGGGAGGGCCGGCTTTAGAGACCCAGTACTTC.

The rearrangement links TRBV11-3 to TRBJ2-3; D possibly corresponds to TRBD1 (5 bases). The germline V gene has CDR1 SGHNT and CDR2 YENEEA. V gave up 5 bases and J gave up 7 bases, with 22 bases separating them. CDR3 length: 16 residues. CDR3 in DNA: TGTGCCAGCAGCGGCAGCCAGGCGGTAGGGGTGAATACGCAGTATTTT. It yields the protein CASSGSQAVGVNTQYF.

To note about this clonotype: This CDR3 is missing its conserved last phenylalanine or tryptophan, likely due to a read error. This chain connects TRBV6-5 to TRBJ2-6; D perhaps matches TRBD2 (5 bases). CDR3 length equals 16 residues. The germline CDR1 and CDR2 sequences are MNHEY and SVGAGI. The CDR3, as DNA: TGTCCTAGCAGTTACGCTGGGTTCTCTGGGGCCAACGTCCTGACTTTA. Translated: CPSSYAGFSGANVLTL.

This clonotype was found many times. The chain combines TRBV30 with TRBJ2-1; the match to TRBD2 covers 12 bases. CDR1 and CDR2 from the germline V gene are GTSNPN and SVGIG (reference sequence). The CDR3 spans 14 residues. V was clipped by 3 bases and J by 9 bases; unmatched bases: 6. The CDR3 DNA is TGTGCCTGGAGGCTAGCGGGAGGGTCAGGTGAGCAGTTCTTC. Protein: CAWRLAGGSGEQFF.

Notes on this clonotype: One junction end disagrees with the germline gene, perhaps due to a read error. The chain recombines TRBV6-6 with TRBJ2-2; TRBD1 matches at 7 bases. The CDR3 consists of 16 residues. Looked up from germline, CDR1 is MNHNY and CDR2 is SVGAGI (reference sequence). CDR3 protein: CASNTGTEVDTGELFF. The CDR3 DNA is TGTGCCAGCAACACCGGGACAGAGGTGGACACCGGGGAGTTGTTTTTT.

The chain is built from TRBV4-2 and TRBJ2-7, with 10 nucleotides matching TRBD1. After removal of 0 bases from V and 11 bases from J, the junction contained 16 bases not matched to a gene. The CDR3 has 17 amino acids. Germline V gene lookup returns CDR1 LGHNA and CDR2 YNFKEQ. CDR3 bases: TGTGCCAGCAGCCAAGATAGGCTTGAGACAGGGGGCTGGGAGGAGTACTTC. It encodes CASSQDRLETGGWEEYF.

Remarks on this clonotype: Given a much more abundant clone one base away, this may be a read error. This chain connects TRBV7-9 to TRBJ1-3; D is perhaps TRBD1 (6 bases). The CDR3 loop spans 16 amino acids. Germline CDR1 SEHNR, CDR2 FQNEAQ (reference sequence). The CDR3 reads CASSPLTGGTGDTIYF. The DNA for the CDR3 is TGTGCCAGCAGCCCATTGACAGGAGGGACTGGAGACACCATATATTTT.

With respect to this clonotype: Compared with germline, one end of the junction differs, possibly owing to a read error. The chain joins TRBV11-3 to TRBJ2-1, with D uncertain. Germline V gene sequence: CDR1 SGHNT, CDR2 YENEEA. This CDR3 is 15 amino acids long. The CDR3 loop is CVSSPLFAENNEQFF. The DNA of the CDR3 is TGTGTCAGCAGCCCCCTATTTGCTGAGAACAATGAGCAGTTCTTC.

Points on this clonotype: At one end, the junction sequence differs from germline, possibly due to a read error. The V call is TRBV28, the J call TRBJ1-5; D is perhaps TRBD1 (5 bases). This CDR3 has 14 residues. CDR1 and CDR2 from the germline V gene are MDHEN and SYDVKM. The CDR3, as DNA: TGTACCAGCAGGGCCGGGGATAACAATCAGCCCCAGCATTTT. Translated: CTSRAGDNNQPQHF.

The rearrangement links TRBV6-6 to TRBJ2-3, with TRBD2 identical over 13 bases. Germline CDR1 is MNHNY and CDR2 is SVGAGI (reference sequence). V dropped 5 bases and J dropped 7; count of bases not matched to a gene: 6. There are 15 residues in the CDR3. CDR3 in DNA: TGTGCCAGCAGTGTACTAGCGGGAGGGGCAAATACGCAGTATTTT. Translating gives CASSVLAGGANTQYF.

On this clonotype: One end of the junction varies from germline; a read error may be responsible. The chain links TRBV6-2 or TRBV6-3 to TRBJ2-5, with D perhaps being TRBD1 or TRBD2 (5 bases each). Germline loops: CDR1 MNHEY, CDR2 SVGEGT. The CDR3 has 16 amino acids. The CDR3 bases are TGTGCCGGCAGTTACCCGCCCTGGGGCGTCCAAGGGACCAAGTACTTC. It specifies CAGSYPPWGVQGTKYF.

For this clonotype: The final CDR3 position lacks the conserved phenylalanine or tryptophan, pointing to a likely read error. The CDR3 DNA follows: TGTGCCAGCAGTTTATCGGCAGGGTTTTCCTATGAGCAGTACTTA. Its protein is CASSLSAGFSYEQYL. The genes are TRBV11-2 and TRBJ2-7, with D perhaps matching TRBD1 (5 bases). Germline V gives CDR1 SGHAT, CDR2 FQNNGV. This CDR3 has 15 amino acids.

In regard to this clonotype: Its ends do not fully match the called genes, so a read error is possible. The chain recombines TRBV11-2 with TRBJ2-5; 7 bases map to TRBD1. The CDR3 runs 14 residues. Germline-derived CDR1 and CDR2 are SGHAT and FQNNGV. The CDR3 DNA reads as TGTGCCAGCAGCTTAACAGGGGCGGAAGAGACCCACTACTTC. Translation gives CASSLTGAEETHYF.

On this clonotype: Relative to the germline gene, one junction end is altered; a read error may explain this. The chain recombines TRBV19 with TRBJ2-7, with D maybe TRBD1 (6 bases). Germline V gene data show CDR1 as LNHDA and CDR2 as SQIVND (reference sequence). The CDR3 is 14 amino acids. The CDR3 DNA sequence: TGCGCCACTAGTACCAGGGGCCGTTTATACGAGCGGTACTTC. Encoded protein: CATSTRGRLYERYF. The whole variable domain, filled in from reference TRBV19 and TRBJ2-7, reads DGGITQSPKYLFRKEGQNVTLSCEQNLNHDAMYWYRQDPGQGLRLIYYSQIVNDFQKGDIAEGYSVSREKKESFPLTVTSAQKNPTAFYLCATSTRGRLYERYFGPGTRLTVT.

Ten or more counts support this clonotype. The chain is built from TRBV4-3 and TRBJ2-1; D is unclear. V lost 0 bases, J lost 1 base, and 13 bases lay in between. The CDR3 loop spans 17 amino acids. Germline V gene data show CDR1 as LGHNA and CDR2 as YSLEER. CDR3 sequence reads: CASSQEPVGMSYNEQFF. CDR3 coding DNA: TGCGCCAGCAGCCAAGAGCCCGTGGGGATGTCCTACAATGAGCAGTTCTTC.

On this clonotype: One junction end disagrees with the germline gene, perhaps due to a read error. The chain joins TRBV6-5 to TRBJ2-1; TRBD1 might be the D (5 bases). CDR1 is MNHEY and CDR2 is SVGAGI in the germline V gene. This CDR3 comprises 16 residues. As DNA, the CDR3 is TGTGCCAGCAGCTCACAGGCCCCCGTGGGGTACAATGAACAGTTCTTC. Its translation: CASSSQAPVGYNEQFF.

Details on this clonotype: The junction does not match germline at one end; this may be a read error. The chain employs TRBV6-1 and TRBJ2-7, with D unclear. Germline CDR1 MNHNS, CDR2 SASEGT. The CDR3 spans 13 residues. In DNA, the CDR3 is TGTGTCAGCAGTGCAACAGCGTCCTACGAGCAGTACTTC. It encodes CVSSATASYEQYF.

To note about this clonotype: Given the absence of the conserved phenylalanine or tryptophan at the CDR3 end, a read error is likely. V and J are TRBV6-1 and TRBJ1-5, with 7 bases matching TRBD1. CDR1 is MNHNS, CDR2 SASEGT, per germline. CDR3 size: 16 residues. This CDR3 reads CASSGRQGISNQPQHV. CDR3 in DNA: TGTGCCAGTAGTGGGCGACAGGGAATTAGCAATCAACCCCAGCATGTT.

The CDR3 DNA reads as TGCAGCGTTCAGATTAGCGGGAGTTGGGTAGAGACCCAGTACTTC. Its translation is CSVQISGSWVETQYF. The rearrangement links TRBV29-1 to TRBJ2-5, with 9 bases aligning to TRBD2. With 5 bases clipped from V and 4 bases from J, the junction kept 11 bases outside the gene matches. Germline V gene sequence: CDR1 SQVTM, CDR2 ANQGSEA. This CDR3 contains 15 residues.

On this clonotype itself: The junction departs from germline at one end; a sequencing error may be responsible. This rearrangement joins TRBV14 to TRBJ2-1; D perhaps matches TRBD2 (6 bases). CDR3 size: 16 residues. The germline V gene has CDR1 SGHDN and CDR2 FVKESK. CDR3 coding DNA: TGTGTCAGCAGTGCCGTGGAGGGATGGGTAAACAATGAGCAGTTCTTC. This encodes CVSSAVEGWVNNEQFF.

With respect to this clonotype: A junction boundary mismatches the germline segment, possibly from a read error. The CDR3 nucleotides read TGCGCCAGCAGCTTTGGACAAGCGGGAGGGAACACCGGGGAGCTGTTTTTC. Its translation is CASSFGQAGGNTGELFF. The chain links TRBV5-1 to TRBJ2-2; 10 bases are shared with TRBD2. Germline V CDR1 and CDR2: SGHRS, YFSETQ. The CDR3 is 17 residues long.

As DNA, the CDR3 is TGCACCAACAGCCAAGGGGGGAACACTGAAGCTTTCTTT. Amino acids: CTNSQGGNTEAFF. The gene calls are TRBV4-3 and TRBJ1-1; a weak D match, TRBD1 (6 bases). Germline loops: CDR1 LGHNA, CDR2 YSLEER. The CDR3 is made up of 13 amino acids.

This clonotype was counted between two and nine times. This CDR3 is missing its conserved last phenylalanine or tryptophan, likely due to a read error. This sequence joins TRBV6-5 and TRBJ2-2, with 14 bases identical to TRBD2. The CDR3 runs to 18 residues. Germline CDR1 MNHEY, CDR2 SVGAGI. The chain's CDR3 is CASRSILGTSGRGGELFL. CDR3 coding DNA: TGTGCCAGCAGATCGATCCTCGGGACTAGCGGGAGAGGTGGGGAACTGTTTCTT.

This clonotype was counted ten times or more. This sequence joins TRBV6-1 and TRBJ2-1; 7 nucleotides match TRBD2. Germline CDR1 and CDR2: MNHNS and SASEGT. Germline trimming cut 6 bases from V and 9 bases from J; bases unmatched to any gene: 14. The CDR3 loop spans 15 amino acids. CDR3 in DNA: TGTGCCAGCAGGCTAGGGACTACGCCTTTCAGTGAGCAGTTCTTC. Encoded protein: CASRLGTTPFSEQFF.